This T cell receptor beta chain was identified in a study of blood T cell repertoires in COVID-19. Assay used: immunoSEQ multiplex PCR; TCRdb lists only in-frame clones, some missing. Of some 19,000 clones listed, 70% to 90% are singletons. V shed 5 bases and J 4 bases; nucleotides not matched to a gene: 8. Germline loops: CDR1 SGHNT, CDR2 YENEEA. The CDR3 extends over 16 amino acids. The sequencing sample was made of peripheral blood. The chain carries TRBV11-3 and TRBJ2-1, with 10 nucleotides matching TRBD2. This TCR was recovered from an elderly man with acute or convalescent COVID-19. The CDR3 sequence is CASSLRPSGGYNEQFF. The CDR3 DNA follows: TGTGCCAGCAGCCTTCGGCCTAGCGGGGGATACAATGAGCAGTTCTTC.